Following are 3 T cell receptor beta chains from one sample sequenced in a study of Ad26.COV2.S vaccination and SARS-CoV-2 variants. TCRdb's copy holds only in-frame clones and misses some; the assay was immunoSEQ multiplex PCR. The table records 300,000 to 350,000 clones, 85% of them present only once. Treatment denoted: 19 received Ad26.COV2.S at low or high dose, single or two shots; about 5 received placebo; per-sample allocation not given. Sampling took place 63 days after the first vaccine or placebo injection. Material: peripheral blood, obtained in a trial of Ad26.COV2.S vaccine versus placebo. The receptors shown here come from a person between 18 and 65 years old who received the Ad26.COV2.S COVID-19 vaccine or a placebo.

The chain has TRBV11-3 and TRBJ2-5; TRBD1 matches at 7 bases. Germline values: CDR1 SGHNT, CDR2 YENEEA. The CDR3 totals 15 residues. The V gene end was trimmed by 5 bases and the J gene end by 5 bases; junction bases not matched to a gene: 11. In DNA form, the CDR3 reads TGTGCCAGCAGCCAGAGACAGGGTGGTGTGGAGACCCAGTACTTC. Protein: CASSQRQGGVETQYF. The whole variable domain, remainder taken from reference TRBV11-3 and TRBJ2-5, is EAGVVQSPRYKIIEKKQPVAFWCNPISGHNTLYWYLQNLGQGPELLIRYENEEAVDDSQLPKDRFSAERLKGVDSTLKIQPAELGDSAVYLCASSQRQGGVETQYFGPGTRLLVL.

The chain recombines TRBV6-5 with TRBJ1-6; TRBD1 agrees at 7 bases. CDR1 is MNHEY, CDR2 SVGAGI, per germline. The ends lost 4 bases at V and 8 bases at J; junction bases unmatched: 8. This CDR3 is built from 15 residues. The CDR3 DNA reads as TGTGCCAGCAGTTCAAACCGGGACAGATATTCACCCCTCCACTTT. The encoded protein is CASSSNRDRYSPLHF.

V usage is TRBV7-8 and J usage is TRBJ2-2; 10 bases fit TRBD1. This CDR3 has 17 amino acids. V lost 3 bases and J lost 7; bases outside the gene matches: 11. Per the germline V gene, CDR1 is SGHVS and CDR2 is FQNEAQ. CDR3 residues: CASSFSPGTGVIGELFF. The CDR3 nucleotides read TGTGCCAGCAGCTTTTCCCCCGGGACAGGGGTCATCGGGGAGCTGTTTTTT. The full variable domain, rest sourced from reference TRBV7-8 and TRBJ2-2, is GAGVSQSPRYKVAKRGQDVALRCDPISGHVSLFWYQQALGQGPEFLTYFQNEAQLDKSGLPSDRFFAERPEGSVSTLKIQRTQQEDSAVYLCASSFSPGTGVIGELFFGEGSRLTVL.